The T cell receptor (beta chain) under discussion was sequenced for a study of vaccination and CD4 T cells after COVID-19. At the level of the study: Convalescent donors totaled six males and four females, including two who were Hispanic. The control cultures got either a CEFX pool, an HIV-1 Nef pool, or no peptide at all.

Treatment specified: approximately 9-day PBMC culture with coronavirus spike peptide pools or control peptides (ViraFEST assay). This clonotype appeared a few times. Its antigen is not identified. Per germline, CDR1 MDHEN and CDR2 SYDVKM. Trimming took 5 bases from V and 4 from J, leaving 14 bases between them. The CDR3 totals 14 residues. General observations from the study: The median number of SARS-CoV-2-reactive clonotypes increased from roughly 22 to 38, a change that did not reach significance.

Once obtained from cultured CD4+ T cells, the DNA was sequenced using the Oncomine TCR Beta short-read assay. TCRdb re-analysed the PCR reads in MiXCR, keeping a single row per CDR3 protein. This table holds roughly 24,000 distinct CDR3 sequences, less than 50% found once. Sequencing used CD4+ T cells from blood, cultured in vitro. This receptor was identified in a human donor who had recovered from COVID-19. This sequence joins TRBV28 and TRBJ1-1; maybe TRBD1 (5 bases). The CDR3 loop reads CASSPSFRVTEAFF. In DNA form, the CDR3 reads TGTGCCAGCAGTCCCTCATTCAGGGTCACTGAAGCTTTCTTT.